The next 30 T cell receptor beta chains were all read from a single sample in a study of cytomegalovirus exposure and HLA in healthy donors. PCR was performed using 60 Vbeta and 13 Jbeta primers. Produced via immunoSEQ multiplex PCR; TCRdb's table is partial and in-frame only. This table holds some 200,000 clones, about 70% found once. Source material: PBMCs. Receptors originate from a man aged 35-49 years in good health and CMV-seropositive.

V usage is TRBV18 and J usage is TRBJ1-4, with D maybe TRBD1 (5 bases). Germline V gives CDR1 KGHSH, CDR2 LQKENI. CDR3 length: 14 amino acids. Trimming shortened V by 3 bases and J by 4 bases, and 9 bases separated the two germline ends. This CDR3 is CASSPGLSNEKLFF. DNA of the CDR3: TGTGCCAGCTCACCGGGGCTCAGTAATGAAAAACTGTTTTTT.

The chain links TRBV29-1 to TRBJ2-2; D is unresolved. With 6 bases removed from V and 5 bases from J, the gap between germline ends came to 10 bases. CDR3 length equals 12 residues. Looked up from germline, CDR1 is SQVTM and CDR2 is ANQGSEA. The chain's CDR3 is CSVPCSTGELFF. The DNA for the CDR3 is TGCAGCGTCCCCTGTAGTACCGGGGAGCTGTTTTTT.

The chain recombines TRBV5-1 with TRBJ2-3; TRBD1 matches at 9 bases. The germline V gene has CDR1 SGHRS and CDR2 YFSETQ. With V trimmed by 1 base and J by 5 bases, 5 bases remained unmatched. CDR3 size: 15 residues. Here the CDR3 DNA reads TGCGCCAGCAGCTTGAGGGGACAGGGAGGAGATACGCAGTATTTT. Protein: CASSLRGQGGDTQYF.

This clone was detected a few times. The V gene is TRBV15, the J gene TRBJ2-3; D possibly corresponds to TRBD1 (5 bases). CDR1 LNHNV and CDR2 YYDKDF come from the germline V gene (reference sequence). CDR3 length: 15 residues. V was clipped by 0 bases and J by 3 bases, with 10 bases between them. The CDR3 loop is CATSREAGRTDTQYF. The CDR3 bases are TGTGCCACCAGCAGAGAGGCAGGGCGGACAGATACGCAGTATTTT.

V usage is TRBV7-2 and J usage is TRBJ2-3; D gene unclear. V lost 1 base and J 4 bases, leaving 9 bases between the germline ends. Germline CDR1 SGHTA, CDR2 FQGNSA. CDR3 length: 14 amino acids. The CDR3 DNA reads TGTGCCAGCAGCTTAGTGGGCTCCTCAGATACGCAGTATTTT. It encodes CASSLVGSSDTQYF.

The chain recombines TRBV5-4 with TRBJ2-1; 7 bases line up with TRBD1. After removal of 5 bases from V and 7 bases from J, the junction contained 6 bases not matched to a gene. Germline values: CDR1 SGHNT, CDR2 YYREEE (reference sequence). This CDR3 has 13 amino acids. DNA of the CDR3: TGTGCCAGCAGTCGAGGGGGCAGGAATGAGCAGTTCTTC. This encodes CASSRGGRNEQFF.

V is TRBV9 and J is TRBJ2-3, with 10 positions matching TRBD2. The V gene's germline CDR1 is SGDLS and CDR2 YYNGEE. V was clipped by 6 bases and J by 2 bases; unmatched bases: 6. This CDR3 comprises 15 residues. The CDR3 loop is CASTPGLADTDTQYF. The CDR3 coding sequence is TGTGCCAGCACCCCCGGACTAGCGGACACAGATACGCAGTATTTT.

The chain uses TRBV5-1 and TRBJ1-3; D is perhaps TRBD1 (6 bases). The V and J ends lost 0 bases and 4 bases respectively, with 14 bases between them. The length of the CDR3 is 16 residues. Looked up from germline, CDR1 is SGHRS and CDR2 is YFSETQ. For the CDR3, the DNA is TGCGCCAGCAGCTTGGAGAAGGGGGATAGAGGAAACACCATATATTTT. Its protein is CASSLEKGDRGNTIYF.

This clone has more than one count but fewer than ten. The V and J genes are TRBV6-5 and TRBJ1-5; D is ambiguous. The CDR3 is made up of 13 amino acids. The germline V and J ends were trimmed by 8 bases and 6 bases, with 14 bases remaining between them. The V gene's germline CDR1 is MNHEY and CDR2 SVGAGI. The CDR3 nucleotides read TGTGCCAGCCACGGAGGGATCGGTCAGCCCCAGCATTTT. Translating gives CASHGGIGQPQHF.

CDR3 DNA: TGTGCCAGCAGTACCCATCAGGGCACAGATACGCAGTATTTT. Amino acid sequence: CASSTHQGTDTQYF. The chain combines TRBV5-4 with TRBJ2-3; D unclear. This CDR3 contains 14 residues. The V end lost 5 bases, the J end lost 1 base, and 11 bases lay between the germline ends. Germline V CDR1 and CDR2: SGHNT, YYREEE (reference sequence).

V and J are TRBV27 and TRBJ1-5; D perhaps matches TRBD1 (6 bases). V dropped 5 bases and J dropped 6 bases, with 17 bases sitting between them. CDR1 and CDR2 from the germline V gene are MNHEY and SMNVEV (reference sequence). CDR3 length: 15 amino acids. CDR3 coding DNA: TGTGCCAGCAGTCCGCGAAACAGGGTTGGTCAGCCCCAGCATTTT. Protein: CASSPRNRVGQPQHF.

The gene calls are TRBV4-1 and TRBJ1-2; D is possibly TRBD1 (5 bases). Between the trimmed V and J ends, which lost 4 bases and 8 bases, there was a span of 17 bases. Germline values: CDR1 MGHRA, CDR2 YSYEKL. The CDR3 is made up of 14 amino acids. The CDR3 reads CASSPGDAGEGYTF. The DNA of the CDR3 is TGCGCCAGCAGCCCAGGCGATGCGGGGGAAGGCTACACCTTC.

The sample holds one count of this clone. The chain employs TRBV10-3 and TRBJ1-1, with a weak D call TRBD1 (5 bases). The CDR3 length is 13 residues. The V gene lost 6 bases and the J gene lost 3 bases, with 11 bases spanning the gap. The germline V gene encodes CDR1 ENHRY and CDR2 SYGVKD. CDR3 sequence (DNA): TGTGCCATCAGACGATCGGGGGACACTGAAGCTTTCTTT. This gives the protein CAIRRSGDTEAFF.

V usage is TRBV19 and J usage is TRBJ1-5, with TRBD1 identical over 10 bases. CDR1 LNHDA and CDR2 SQIVND come from the germline V gene (reference sequence). The junction had 13 bases not matched to a gene; V was cut back by 11 bases and J by 0 bases. This CDR3 has 17 residues. CDR3 DNA: TGTGCCCCACCCGGGACAGGGGTAGGGAATAGCAATCAGCCCCAGCATTTT. The encoded protein is CAPPGTGVGNSNQPQHF.

The CDR3 region is CASNEGRQGRTEAFF. CDR3 nucleotide sequence: TGCGCCAGCAACGAGGGCCGACAGGGTCGGACTGAAGCTTTCTTT. The chain employs TRBV10-1 and TRBJ1-1; 7 nucleotides match TRBD1. The CDR3 runs to 15 residues. V lost 7 bases and J lost 5; bases outside the gene matches: 13. Germline CDR1 and CDR2: WNHNN and SYGVQD (reference sequence).

CDR3 DNA sequence: TGTGCCAGCCTGGCTGGTGGCACAGATACGCAGTATTTT. Its protein is CASLAGGTDTQYF. The V call is TRBV25-1, the J call TRBJ2-3; D gene unclear. Trimming took off 8 bases at V and 1 base at J, with 10 bases between the two ends. This CDR3 contains 13 residues. Germline CDR1 is MGHDK and CDR2 is SYGVNS.

This chain joins TRBV10-2 and TRBJ1-2; 10 bases align to TRBD1. The germline CDR1 and CDR2 sequences are WSHSY and SAAADI. With V trimmed by 0 bases and J by 7 bases, 5 bases remained unmatched. The CDR3 consists of 15 residues. The CDR3 protein is CASSESTGGLAGYTF. In DNA, the CDR3 is TGCGCCAGCAGTGAGTCGACAGGGGGCCTTGCTGGCTACACCTTC.

This sequence joins TRBV7-8 and TRBJ1-5; D might be TRBD1 (5 bases). CDR3 length equals 13 residues. Germline lookup yields CDR1 SGHVS and CDR2 FQNEAQ. V lost 4 bases to trimming and J lost 3 bases, with 7 bases between them. The CDR3 sequence is CASSSGPNQPQHF. CDR3 nucleotide sequence: TGTGCCAGCAGCTCAGGGCCCAATCAGCCCCAGCATTTT.

Here the CDR3 reads CASSRGDGNSYEQYF. Written as DNA, the CDR3 is TGCGCCAGCAGCCGCGGGGACGGGAACTCCTACGAGCAGTACTTC. The chain has TRBV5-1 and TRBJ2-7; D possibly corresponds to TRBD2 (6 bases). V lost 4 bases and J lost 0, with 14 bases in between. This CDR3 spans 15 amino acids. CDR1 and CDR2 from the germline V gene are SGHRS and YFSETQ.

The V and J genes are TRBV5-4 and TRBJ2-4; possible D gene TRBD2, 5 bases. Germline V gives CDR1 SGHNT, CDR2 YYREEE (reference sequence). V was trimmed by 4 bases and J by 7 bases, leaving 21 bases between them. This CDR3 contains 16 residues. The CDR3 region is CASSLVLPGSSNIQYF. Written as DNA, the CDR3 is TGTGCCAGCAGCCTCGTCCTTCCGGGGTCGAGCAACATTCAGTACTTC.

This clone was seen only a few times. This rearrangement joins TRBV4-3 to TRBJ2-1; TRBD2 matches at 8 bases. This CDR3 comprises 12 residues. Germline V gene sequence: CDR1 LGHNA, CDR2 YSLEER. Losses at the gene ends were 4 bases for V and 15 bases for J; bases not matched to a gene: 8. In DNA form, the CDR3 reads TGCGCCAGCAGCCGGCCGGGGGGGCTCGTGTTCTTC. Protein: CASSRPGGLVFF.

The chain couples TRBV7-8 to TRBJ2-1, with D possibly matching TRBD2 (6 bases). CDR1 is SGHVS and CDR2 is FQNEAQ in the germline V gene. This CDR3 is 18 amino acids long. Trimming took off 3 bases at V and 4 bases at J, with 22 bases between the two ends. CDR3 in DNA: TGTGCCAGCAGCTTCCAGCTTCGAGACAGTGGAGGGTACAATGAGCAGTTCTTC. It translates to CASSFQLRDSGGYNEQFF. Full variable domain (remainder filled in from reference TRBV7-8 and TRBJ2-1): GAGVSQSPRYKVAKRGQDVALRCDPISGHVSLFWYQQALGQGPEFLTYFQNEAQLDKSGLPSDRFFAERPEGSVSTLKIQRTQQEDSAVYLCASSFQLRDSGGYNEQFFGPGTRLTVL.

The chain has TRBV5-6 and TRBJ2-3; D perhaps matches TRBD2 (6 bases). From germline, CDR1 is SGHDT and CDR2 YYEEEE. This CDR3 spans 16 amino acids. V was trimmed by 0 bases and J by 2 bases, leaving 13 bases between them. CDR3 amino acids: CASSLGLGGNTDTQYF. The CDR3 nucleotides are TGTGCCAGCAGCTTGGGGTTGGGAGGAAACACAGATACGCAGTATTTT.

This clone was seen more than once but under ten times. The chain has TRBV4-3 and TRBJ2-4; 12 bases align to TRBD2. The CDR3 loop spans 18 amino acids. Germline assignment: CDR1 LGHNA and CDR2 YSLEER. The V and J ends lost 0 bases and 0 bases, in that order; junction bases with no gene match: 3. The DNA of the CDR3 is TGCGCCAGCAGCCAAGAACTAGCGGGGGGATTAGCCAAAAACATTCAGTACTTC. As protein: CASSQELAGGLAKNIQYF.

V is TRBV6-1 and J is TRBJ2-1, with 11 bases aligning to TRBD1. Germline CDR1 reads MNHNS; CDR2 reads SASEGT. Trimming removed 5 bases from V and 6 bases from J; junction bases left unmatched: 6. The CDR3 has 15 residues. The chain's CDR3 is CASSSVGTGGNEQFF. In DNA, the CDR3 is TGTGCCAGCAGTTCAGTTGGGACAGGGGGCAATGAGCAGTTCTTC.

The chain links TRBV7-2 to TRBJ1-1; D might be TRBD1 (5 bases). The CDR3 sequence is 11 residues long. CDR1 is SGHTA and CDR2 is FQGNSA in the germline V gene. The V end was cut by 2 bases, the J end by 8 bases, with 6 bases between. CDR3 sequence: CASSLYREAFF. DNA for the CDR3: TGTGCCAGCAGCTTATACAGGGAAGCTTTCTTT.

This clone was seen more than once but under ten times. The genes are TRBV19 and TRBJ1-1; D gene uncertain. The CDR3 contains 11 residues. The V end was cut by 5 bases, the J end by 6 bases, with 7 bases between. Germline loops: CDR1 LNHDA, CDR2 SQIVND (reference sequence). CDR3 DNA sequence: TGTGCCAGTAGTCTCCGGGCTGAAGCTTTCTTT. Its protein is CASSLRAEAFF.

The chain is built from TRBV6-1 and TRBJ1-1, with unresolved D. Germline CDR1 MNHNS, CDR2 SASEGT. V was cut by 3 bases and J by 10 bases, with 6 bases left in between. This CDR3 has 10 amino acids. The DNA of the CDR3 is TGTGCCAGCAGTGATGGCTCAGCTTTCTTT. It codes for CASSDGSAFF.

The V gene is TRBV10-3, the J gene TRBJ1-2, with 7 bases that match TRBD1. Germline loops: CDR1 ENHRY, CDR2 SYGVKD. The CDR3 is 14 amino acids. The V and J ends lost 2 bases and 4 bases, in that order; junction bases with no gene match: 4. In nucleotides, the CDR3 is TGTGCCATCAGTGAGCCAGGGACAGCCTATGGCTACACCTTC. This translates into CAISEPGTAYGYTF.

This rearrangement joins TRBV25-1 to TRBJ2-3; 7 bases match TRBD1. Losses at the gene ends were 1 base for V and 4 bases for J; bases not matched to a gene: 8. Looked up from germline, CDR1 is MGHDK and CDR2 is SYGVNS. The CDR3 runs 16 residues. CDR3 loop: CASSEFRGLFADTQYF. In DNA, the CDR3 is TGTGCCAGCAGTGAATTTAGGGGGCTCTTTGCAGATACGCAGTATTTT.